The 20 T cell receptor beta chains listed next were all sequenced from one sample in a study of response to subunit inactivated influenza vaccine. TCRdb used MiXCR to reprocess the RT-PCR reads, holding one entry per CDR3 protein. The repertoire has hundreds of thousands of distinct CDR3 sequences, about 11% of them found once; the top ten carry approximately 11%. This same sample was also part of a study on T cells expressing NK-cell markers. That paper states: TCR beta libraries carry UMIs added by 5'RACE template switching.

The source material was PBMCs from blood, sampled on the day of vaccination. The receptors come from a man aged 45-60 years who received an inactivated influenza vaccine.

In this sample, this clonotype turned up once. The chain combines TRBV20-1 with TRBJ2-1; D not certain. The V gene's germline CDR1 is DFQATT and CDR2 SNEGSKA (reference sequence). V dropped 3 bases and J dropped 8 bases, with 20 bases sitting between them. The CDR3 consists of 15 residues. CDR3 sequence: CSASTHSGIIYEQFF. For the CDR3, the DNA is TGCAGTGCTAGTACTCACAGTGGGATTATCTATGAGCAGTTCTTC.

This chain uses TRBV5-5 with TRBJ2-2; D remains unclear. Germline CDR1 reads SGHKS; CDR2 reads YYEKEE (reference sequence). The germline V and J ends were trimmed by 1 base and 2 bases, with 6 bases remaining between them. This CDR3 region has 14 residues. In DNA form, the CDR3 reads TGTGCCAGCAGCTTGAAACCTAACACCGGGGAGCTGTTTTTT. Translated: CASSLKPNTGELFF.

The CDR3 loop is CSAINPASSLYNEQFF. CDR3 in DNA: TGCAGTGCTATCAACCCCGCTAGCAGCCTCTACAATGAGCAGTTCTTC. This chain links TRBV20-1 with TRBJ2-1; D perhaps matches TRBD2 (5 bases). The germline V gene has CDR1 DFQATT and CDR2 SNEGSKA (reference sequence). The CDR3 spans 16 residues. V was trimmed by 4 bases and J by 3 bases, leaving 19 bases between them.

This clonotype came up many times. The rearrangement joins TRBV5-1 to TRBJ1-1; D is perhaps TRBD1 (5 bases). This CDR3 is built from 16 residues. V shed 4 bases and J shed 2 bases, with 18 bases lying between them. Germline loops: CDR1 SGHRS, CDR2 YFSETQ. Here the CDR3 reads CASSPVSGLYNTEAFF. DNA of the CDR3: TGCGCCAGCAGCCCGGTTTCGGGGCTGTATAACACTGAAGCTTTCTTT. The entire variable domain, with the rest obtained from reference TRBV5-1 and TRBJ1-1, is as follows: KAGVTQTPRYLIKTRGQQVTLSCSPISGHRSVSWYQQTPGQGLQFLFEYFSETQRNKGNFPGRFSGRQFSNSRSEMNVSTLELGDSALYLCASSPVSGLYNTEAFFGQGTRLTVV.

This sequence joins TRBV4-3 and TRBJ2-1; 11 bases agree with TRBD2. The CDR3 is 16 amino acids. Germline V gives CDR1 LGHNA, CDR2 YSLEER. The trim removed 0 bases at V and 6 bases at J, leaving 4 bases unmatched. The chain's CDR3 is CASSQDLLAGGNEQFF. CDR3 nucleotide sequence: TGCGCCAGCAGCCAAGATCTGCTAGCGGGAGGCAATGAGCAGTTCTTC.

J is TRBJ2-2 and V is TRBV6-1; perhaps TRBD1 as D (5 bases). This CDR3 is 14 amino acids long. V gave up 7 bases and J gave up 1 base, with 10 bases separating them. Per germline, CDR1 MNHNS and CDR2 SASEGT. The CDR3 spells CASNTDRNTGELFF. CDR3 DNA: TGTGCCAGCAATACTGACAGGAACACCGGGGAGCTGTTTTTT.

This clonotype was seen at least ten times. The V call is TRBV19, the J call TRBJ1-3; perhaps TRBD1 as D (5 bases). V lost 6 bases and J lost 4, with 19 bases in between. Germline assignment: CDR1 LNHDA and CDR2 SQIVND (reference sequence). There are 16 residues in the CDR3. The CDR3 DNA reads TGTGCCAGTAGGCGAAGTATGGGGGTCGCCGGAAACACCATATATTTT. This sequence encodes CASRRSMGVAGNTIYF.

J is TRBJ2-5 and V is TRBV5-6; maybe TRBD2 (7 bases). The germline gives CDR1 SGHDT, CDR2 YYEEEE. There are 15 residues in the CDR3. Trimming cost V 5 bases and J 5 bases, with 19 bases left between them. The DNA of the CDR3 is TGTGCCAGCAGTAAGGGGGGGCAGGGGACGGAGACCCAGTACTTC. Protein: CASSKGGQGTETQYF.

The V gene is TRBV28, the J gene TRBJ2-2; TRBD1 is a possible D gene (7 bases). The CDR3 length is 15 residues. Trimming removed 9 bases from V and 4 bases from J, with 18 bases in between. Germline V gene lookup returns CDR1 MDHEN and CDR2 SYDVKM. In DNA, the CDR3 is TGTGCCAGTAGGGGAGACAGGGAGGCCACCGGGGAGCTGTTTTTT. It codes for CASRGDREATGELFF.

The chain couples TRBV5-1 to TRBJ2-5; 8 bases align to TRBD2. Germline lookup yields CDR1 SGHRS and CDR2 YFSETQ. CDR3 size: 14 residues. V dropped 4 bases and J dropped 2; count of bases not matched to a gene: 4. The CDR3 bases are TGCGCCAGCAGCCCGGGGGGGGTTCAAGAGACCCAGTACTTC. This sequence encodes CASSPGGVQETQYF.

The rearrangement uses TRBV6-5 and TRBJ2-2, with a tentative D call TRBD2 (5 bases). Germline CDR1 is MNHEY and CDR2 is SVGAGI. The CDR3 consists of 15 residues. V lost 0 bases, J lost 5 bases, and 10 bases lay in between. This CDR3 is CASSYSTRGTGELFF. CDR3 DNA: TGTGCCAGCAGTTACTCGACTCGGGGAACCGGGGAGCTGTTTTTT.

The chain has TRBV18 and TRBJ2-1; 8 nucleotides align to TRBD2. Looked up from germline, CDR1 is KGHSH and CDR2 is LQKENI. There are 15 residues in the CDR3. The V gene end was trimmed by 3 bases and the J gene end by 6 bases; junction bases not matched to a gene: 7. The CDR3 region is CASSPQKRETNEQFF. The DNA for the CDR3 is TGTGCCAGCTCACCGCAGAAGCGGGAGACCAATGAGCAGTTCTTC.

There are a few counts of this clonotype. The V call is TRBV10-3, the J call TRBJ1-3, with D possibly TRBD1 on 6 matching bases. Deletions cut 7 bases from V and 0 bases from J, with 19 bases between. The CDR3 has 17 residues. The germline V gene has CDR1 ENHRY and CDR2 SYGVKD. CDR3 sequence (DNA): TGTGCCATCAAGGAGAGGGACATCTTAATCTCTGGAAACACCATATATTTT. Protein product: CAIKERDILISGNTIYF.

In its sample, this clonotype was seen many times. V gene TRBV5-1 combines with J gene TRBJ2-1, with TRBD1 as a possible D gene (6 bases). Germline V gives CDR1 SGHRS, CDR2 YFSETQ. Trimming took off 0 bases at V and 8 bases at J, with 12 bases between the two ends. The CDR3 loop spans 14 amino acids. CDR3 loop: CASSLGQGSDEQFF. CDR3 nucleotide sequence: TGCGCCAGCAGCTTGGGCCAGGGGTCGGATGAGCAGTTCTTC.

The rearrangement joins TRBV11-2 to TRBJ2-7; 7 bases are shared with TRBD2. The CDR3 spans 17 residues. Germline V gene lookup returns CDR1 SGHAT and CDR2 FQNNGV. Losses at the gene ends were 3 bases for V and 5 bases for J; bases not matched to a gene: 16. The CDR3 loop reads CASSFFLGRPKPNEQYF. For the CDR3, the DNA is TGTGCCAGCAGCTTTTTCCTCGGGAGGCCGAAACCGAACGAGCAGTACTTC.

The table lists this clonotype with many counts. This rearrangement joins TRBV28 to TRBJ2-5; no reliable D call. V gave up 7 bases and J gave up 5 bases, with 8 bases separating them. Germline V gene sequence: CDR1 MDHEN, CDR2 SYDVKM. The CDR3 sequence is 11 residues long. The CDR3 is CASTSLETQYF. The CDR3 DNA is TGTGCCAGCACCTCTCTGGAGACCCAGTACTTC.

The table lists this clonotype with a few counts. The chain links TRBV18 to TRBJ1-5; 10 bases align to TRBD1. There are 20 residues in the CDR3. CDR1 is KGHSH, CDR2 LQKENI, per germline. The ends lost 6 bases at V and 7 bases at J; junction bases unmatched: 24. In nucleotides, the CDR3 is TGTGCCAGCTCCCTGATTTCAGGGGCCATGACAGGGGGCACGGGGCAGCCCCAGCATTTT. Translation: CASSLISGAMTGGTGQPQHF.

This chain uses TRBV3-1 with TRBJ2-2; D call uncertain. The V gene lost 3 bases and the J gene lost 0 bases, with 11 bases spanning the gap. Germline-derived CDR1 and CDR2 are LGHDT and YNNKEL (reference sequence). The CDR3 is 16 amino acids. In DNA form, the CDR3 reads TGTGCCAGCAGCCAGACGCGACTCGCGAACACCGGGGAGCTGTTTTTT. Translation: CASSQTRLANTGELFF. Full variable domain (outside the CDR3, taken from reference TRBV3-1 and TRBJ2-2): DTAVSQTPKYLVTQMGNDKSIKCEQNLGHDTMYWYKQDSKKFLKIMFSYNNKELIINETVPNRFSPKSPDKAHLNLHINSLELGDSAVYFCASSQTRLANTGELFFGEGSRLTVL.

This clonotype was counted only a few times. V gene TRBV5-1 combines with J gene TRBJ2-2; D gene ambiguous. The CDR3 loop spans 15 amino acids. V was shortened by 4 bases and J by 1 base, with 11 bases between the two germline ends. CDR1 and CDR2 from the germline V gene are SGHRS and YFSETQ. The CDR3 here is CASSPTGLNTGELFF. The CDR3 nucleotides read TGCGCCAGCAGCCCGACTGGTCTGAACACCGGGGAGCTGTTTTTT.

The rearrangement uses TRBV9 and TRBJ2-1; D assignment may be TRBD1 or TRBD2 (5 bases each). The length of the CDR3 is 14 residues. CDR1 and CDR2 from the germline V gene are SGDLS and YYNGEE. Trimming shortened V by 5 bases and J by 7 bases, and 16 bases separated the two germline ends. The CDR3 DNA follows: TGTGCCAGCAGTGCCTCTGGGGGAGCGAATGAGCAGTTCTTC. Translated, it gives CASSASGGANEQFF. The whole variable domain, remainder taken from reference TRBV9 and TRBJ2-1, is DSGVTQTPKHLITATGQRVTLRCSPRSGDLSVYWYQQSLDQGLQFLIQYYNGEERAKGNILERFSAQQFPDLHSELNLSSLELGDSALYFCASSASGGANEQFFGPGTRLTVL.